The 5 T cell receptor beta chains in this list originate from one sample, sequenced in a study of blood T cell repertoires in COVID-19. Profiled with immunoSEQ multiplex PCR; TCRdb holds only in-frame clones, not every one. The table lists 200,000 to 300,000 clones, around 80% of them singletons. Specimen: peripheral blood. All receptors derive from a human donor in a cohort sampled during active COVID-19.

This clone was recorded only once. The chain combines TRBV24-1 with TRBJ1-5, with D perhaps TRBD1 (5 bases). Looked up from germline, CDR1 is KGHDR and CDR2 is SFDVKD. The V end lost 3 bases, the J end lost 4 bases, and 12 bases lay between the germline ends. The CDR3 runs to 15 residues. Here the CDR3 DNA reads TGTGCCACCAGTGATGGGGCCGCAGGGAATCAGCCCCAGCATTTT. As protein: CATSDGAAGNQPQHF.

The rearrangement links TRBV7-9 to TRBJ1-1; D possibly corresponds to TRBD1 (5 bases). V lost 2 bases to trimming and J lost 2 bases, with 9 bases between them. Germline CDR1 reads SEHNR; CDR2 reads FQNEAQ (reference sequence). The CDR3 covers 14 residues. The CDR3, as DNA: TGTGCCAGCAGCTTACAGGGAGGAAACACTGAAGCTTTCTTT. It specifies CASSLQGGNTEAFF.

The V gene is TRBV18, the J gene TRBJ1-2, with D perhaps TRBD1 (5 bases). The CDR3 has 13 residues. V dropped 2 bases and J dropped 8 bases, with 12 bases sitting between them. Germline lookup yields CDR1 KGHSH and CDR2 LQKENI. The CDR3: CASSPAQGEGYTF. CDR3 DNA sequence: TGTGCCAGCTCACCAGCGCAGGGTGAGGGCTACACCTTC.

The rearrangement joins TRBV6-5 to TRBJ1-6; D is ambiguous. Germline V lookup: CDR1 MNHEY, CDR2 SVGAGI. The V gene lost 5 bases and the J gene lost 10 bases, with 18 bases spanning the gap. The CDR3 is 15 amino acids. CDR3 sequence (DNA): TGTGCCAGCAGTCGGACTCAACCGCAAGTATCACCCCTCCACTTT. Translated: CASSRTQPQVSPLHF.

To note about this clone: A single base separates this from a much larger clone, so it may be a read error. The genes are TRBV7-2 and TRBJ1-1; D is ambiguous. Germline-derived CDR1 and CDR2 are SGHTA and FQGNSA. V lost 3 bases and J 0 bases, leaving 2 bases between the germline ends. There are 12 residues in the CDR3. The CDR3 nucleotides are TGTGCCAGCAGCTTCTTGAACACTGAAGCTTTCTTT. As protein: CASSFLNTEAFF.